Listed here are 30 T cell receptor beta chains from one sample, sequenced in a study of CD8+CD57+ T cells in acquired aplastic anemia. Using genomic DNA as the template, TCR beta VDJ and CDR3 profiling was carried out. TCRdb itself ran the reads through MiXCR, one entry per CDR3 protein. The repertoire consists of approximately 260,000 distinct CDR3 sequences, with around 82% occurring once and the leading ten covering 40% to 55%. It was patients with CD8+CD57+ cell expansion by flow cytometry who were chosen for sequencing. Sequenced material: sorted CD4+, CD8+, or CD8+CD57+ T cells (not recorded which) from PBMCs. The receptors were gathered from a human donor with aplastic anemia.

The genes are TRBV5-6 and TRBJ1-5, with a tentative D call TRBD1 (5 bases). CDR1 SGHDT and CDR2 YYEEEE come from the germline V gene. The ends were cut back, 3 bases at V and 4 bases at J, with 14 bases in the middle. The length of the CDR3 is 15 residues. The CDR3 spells CASSWGGARNQPQHF. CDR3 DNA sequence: TGTGCCAGCAGCTGGGGGGGAGCGAGAAATCAGCCCCAGCATTTT.

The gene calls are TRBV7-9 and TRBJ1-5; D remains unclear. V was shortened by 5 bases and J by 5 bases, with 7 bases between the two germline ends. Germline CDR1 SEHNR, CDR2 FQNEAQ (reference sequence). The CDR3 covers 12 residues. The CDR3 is CASSPPDQPQHF. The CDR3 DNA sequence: TGTGCCAGCAGCCCCCCAGATCAGCCCCAGCATTTT.

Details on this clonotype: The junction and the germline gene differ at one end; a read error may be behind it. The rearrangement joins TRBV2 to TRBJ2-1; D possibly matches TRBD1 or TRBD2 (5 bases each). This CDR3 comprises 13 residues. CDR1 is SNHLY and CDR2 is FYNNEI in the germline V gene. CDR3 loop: CASGDPGTNEQYF. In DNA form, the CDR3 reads TGTGCCAGCGGGGACCCGGGCACAAATGAGCAGTATTTC.

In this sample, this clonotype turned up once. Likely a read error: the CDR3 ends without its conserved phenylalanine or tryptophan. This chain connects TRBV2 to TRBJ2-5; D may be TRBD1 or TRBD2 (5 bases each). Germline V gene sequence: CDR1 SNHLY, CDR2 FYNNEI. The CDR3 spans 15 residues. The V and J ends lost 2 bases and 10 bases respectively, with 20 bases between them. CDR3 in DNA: TGTGCCAGCAGTGAAAAGGGGAGCTCCGAAGCTATCCAGTACCTA. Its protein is CASSEKGSSEAIQYL.

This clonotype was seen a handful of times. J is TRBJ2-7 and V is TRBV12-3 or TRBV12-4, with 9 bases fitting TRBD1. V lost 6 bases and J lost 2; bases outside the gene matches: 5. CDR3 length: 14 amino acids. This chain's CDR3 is CASSLGQGPYEQYV. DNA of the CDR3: TGTGCCAGCAGCCTGGGACAGGGACCCTACGAGCAGTACGTC.

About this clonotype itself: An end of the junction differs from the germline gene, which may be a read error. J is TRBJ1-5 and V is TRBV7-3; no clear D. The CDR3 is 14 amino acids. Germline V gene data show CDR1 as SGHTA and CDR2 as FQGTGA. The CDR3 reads CASSEAYSGQLQHF. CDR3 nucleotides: TGTGCCAGCAGTGAAGCCTATAGCGGTCAGCTCCAGCATTTT. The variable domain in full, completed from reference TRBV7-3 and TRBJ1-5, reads GAGVSQTPSNKVTEKGKYVELRCDPISGHTALYWYRQSLGQGPEFLIYFQGTGAADDSGLPNDRFFAVRPEGSVSTLKIQRTERGDSAVYLCASSEAYSGQLQHFGDGTRLSIL.

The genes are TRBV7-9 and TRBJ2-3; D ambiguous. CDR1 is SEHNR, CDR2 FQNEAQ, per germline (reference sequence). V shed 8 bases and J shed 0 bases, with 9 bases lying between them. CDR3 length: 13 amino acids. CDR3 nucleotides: TGTGCCAGCGGCTATGGGAGCACAGATACGCAGTATTTT. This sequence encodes CASGYGSTDTQYF.

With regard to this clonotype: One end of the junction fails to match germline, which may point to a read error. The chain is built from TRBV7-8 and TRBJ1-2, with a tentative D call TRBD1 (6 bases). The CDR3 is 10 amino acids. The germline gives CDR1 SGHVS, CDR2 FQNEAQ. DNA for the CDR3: TGTGCCAGCAGCTTAGGCGGAGGGGGCTTC. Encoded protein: CASSLGGGGF.

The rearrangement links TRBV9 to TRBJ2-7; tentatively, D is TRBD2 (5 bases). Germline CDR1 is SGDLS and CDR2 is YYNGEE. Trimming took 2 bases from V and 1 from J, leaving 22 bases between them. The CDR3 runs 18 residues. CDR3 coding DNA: TGTGCCAGCAGCGTTCGGGGAGAGAGCACAGCCCCGTCCTACGAGCAGTACGTC. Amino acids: CASSVRGESTAPSYEQYV.

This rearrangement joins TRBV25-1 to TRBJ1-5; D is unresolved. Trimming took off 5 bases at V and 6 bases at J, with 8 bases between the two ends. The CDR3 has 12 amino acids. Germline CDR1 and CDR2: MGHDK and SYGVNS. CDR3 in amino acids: CASSFGSQPQHF. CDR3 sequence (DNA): TGTGCCAGCAGTTTCGGTAGTCAGCCCCAGCATTTT.

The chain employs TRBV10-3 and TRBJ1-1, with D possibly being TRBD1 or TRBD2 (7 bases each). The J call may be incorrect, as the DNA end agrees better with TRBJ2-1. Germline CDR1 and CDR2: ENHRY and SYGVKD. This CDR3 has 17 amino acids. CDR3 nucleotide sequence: TGTGCCATCAGTTCCAAAGGGGGCGGGAGCTCGAACAATGAGCAGTTCTTC. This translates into CAISSKGGGSSNNEQFF.

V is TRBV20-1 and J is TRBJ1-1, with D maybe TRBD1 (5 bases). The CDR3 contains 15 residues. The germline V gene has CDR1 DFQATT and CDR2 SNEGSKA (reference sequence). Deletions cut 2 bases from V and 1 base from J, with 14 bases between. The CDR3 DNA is TGCAGTGCTAGAACCCCACTAACAGGGAACACTGAAGCTTTCTTT. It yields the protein CSARTPLTGNTEAFF.

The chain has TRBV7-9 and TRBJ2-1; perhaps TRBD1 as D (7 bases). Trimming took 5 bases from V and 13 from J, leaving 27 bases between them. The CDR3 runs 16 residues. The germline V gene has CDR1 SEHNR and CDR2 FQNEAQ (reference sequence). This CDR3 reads CASSPGGTGGQVFQFF. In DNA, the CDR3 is TGTGCCAGCAGCCCCGGGGGTACGGGTGGACAGGTCTTCCAGTTCTTC. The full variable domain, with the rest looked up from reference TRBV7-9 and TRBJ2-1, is DTGVSQNPRHKITKRGQNVTFRCDPISEHNRLYWYRQTLGQGPEFLTYFQNEAQLEKSRLLSDRFSAERPKGSFSTLEIQRTEQGDSAMYLCASSPGGTGGQVFQFFGPGTRLTVL.

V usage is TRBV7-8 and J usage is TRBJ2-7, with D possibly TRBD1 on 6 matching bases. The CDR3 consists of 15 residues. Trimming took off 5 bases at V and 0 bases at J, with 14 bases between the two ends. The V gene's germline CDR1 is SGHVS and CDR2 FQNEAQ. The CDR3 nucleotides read TGTGCCAGCAGCCTATCAGGGGCTAGCTCCTACGAGCAGTACTTC. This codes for CASSLSGASSYEQYF.

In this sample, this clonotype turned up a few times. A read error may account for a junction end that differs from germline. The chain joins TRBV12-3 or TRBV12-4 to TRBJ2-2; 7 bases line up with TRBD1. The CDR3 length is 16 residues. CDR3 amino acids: CASSLGRQGYTGELFF. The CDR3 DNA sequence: TGTGCCAGCAGCTTAGGGAGACAGGGATACACCGGGGAGCTGTTTTTT.

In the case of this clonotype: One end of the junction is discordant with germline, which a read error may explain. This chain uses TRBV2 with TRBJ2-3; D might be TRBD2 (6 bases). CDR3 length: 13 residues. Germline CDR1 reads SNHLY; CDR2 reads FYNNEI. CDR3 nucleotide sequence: TGCGCCTGCTTGGACGGGGGTCCCGATACGCAGTATTTT. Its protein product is CACLDGGPDTQYF.

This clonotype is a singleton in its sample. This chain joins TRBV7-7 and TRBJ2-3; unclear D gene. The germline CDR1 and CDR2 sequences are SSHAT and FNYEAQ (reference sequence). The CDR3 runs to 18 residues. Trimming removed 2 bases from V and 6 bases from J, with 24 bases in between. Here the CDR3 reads CASSLSPRKEKIIDTQYF. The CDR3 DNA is TGTGCCAGCAGCTTATCCCCGAGGAAGGAGAAGATCATCGATACGCAGTATTTT. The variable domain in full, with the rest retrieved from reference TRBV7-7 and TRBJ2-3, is GAGVSQSPRYKVTKRGQDVTLRCDPISSHATLYWYQQALGQGPEFLTYFNYEAQPDKSGLPSDRFSAERPEGSISTLTIQRTEQRDSAMYRCASSLSPRKEKIIDTQYFGPGTRLTVL.

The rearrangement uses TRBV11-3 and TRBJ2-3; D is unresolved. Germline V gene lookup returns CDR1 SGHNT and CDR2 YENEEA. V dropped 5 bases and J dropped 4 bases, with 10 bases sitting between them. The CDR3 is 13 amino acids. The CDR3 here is CASSLHWADTQYF. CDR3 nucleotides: TGTGCCAGCAGCCTCCACTGGGCAGATACGCAGTATTTT.

Written as DNA, the CDR3 is TGTGCCAGCAGCTTAGCGCGAGGACCCGATACGCAATCTTTCTTT. The encoded protein is CASSLARGPDTQSFF. This sequence joins TRBV7-8 and TRBJ1-1, with D unresolved. CDR1 is SGHVS, CDR2 FQNEAQ, per germline. Trimming pared 0 bases from V and 12 bases from J, leaving 20 bases between. This CDR3 contains 15 residues.

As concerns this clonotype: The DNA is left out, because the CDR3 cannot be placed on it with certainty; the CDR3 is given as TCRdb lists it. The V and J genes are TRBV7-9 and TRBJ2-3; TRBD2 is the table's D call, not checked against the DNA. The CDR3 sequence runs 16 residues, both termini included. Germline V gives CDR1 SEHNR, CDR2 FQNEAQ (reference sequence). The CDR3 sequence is CASSLTSAMSSSSQYF.

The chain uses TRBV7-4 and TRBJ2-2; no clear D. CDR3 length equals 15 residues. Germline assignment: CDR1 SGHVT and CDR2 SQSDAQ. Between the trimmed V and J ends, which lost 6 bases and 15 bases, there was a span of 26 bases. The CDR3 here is CASSSSRTANGEVFF. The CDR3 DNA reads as TGTGCCAGCAGTTCCTCGCGGACGGCTAACGGTGAGGTGTTTTTT.

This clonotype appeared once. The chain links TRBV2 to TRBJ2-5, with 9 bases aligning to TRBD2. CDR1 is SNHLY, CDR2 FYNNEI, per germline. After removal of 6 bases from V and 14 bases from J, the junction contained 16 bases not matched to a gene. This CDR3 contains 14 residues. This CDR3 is CASSGGGGANTEYF. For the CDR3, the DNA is TGTGCCAGCAGCGGGGGCGGGGGGGCGAACACTGAATACTTC.

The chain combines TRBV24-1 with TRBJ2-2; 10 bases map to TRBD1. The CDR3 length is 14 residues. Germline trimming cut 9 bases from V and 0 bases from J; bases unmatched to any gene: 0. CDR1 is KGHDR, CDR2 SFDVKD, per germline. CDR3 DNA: TGTGCCACCGGGACAGGGGCGAACACCGGGGAGCTGTTTTTT. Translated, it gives CATGTGANTGELFF.

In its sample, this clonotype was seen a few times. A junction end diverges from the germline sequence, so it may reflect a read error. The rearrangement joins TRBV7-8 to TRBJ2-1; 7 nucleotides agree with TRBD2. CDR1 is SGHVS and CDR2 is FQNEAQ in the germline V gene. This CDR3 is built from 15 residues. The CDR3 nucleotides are TGTGCCAGTAGCTTAGCTAGCGGTCCCGATACTGAGCAGTTCTTC. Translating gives CASSLASGPDTEQFF.

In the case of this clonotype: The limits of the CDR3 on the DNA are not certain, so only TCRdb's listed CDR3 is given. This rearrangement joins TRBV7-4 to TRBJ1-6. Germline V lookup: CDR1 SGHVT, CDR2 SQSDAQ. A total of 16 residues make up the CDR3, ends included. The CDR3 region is CASSVVETSSTSGRHF.

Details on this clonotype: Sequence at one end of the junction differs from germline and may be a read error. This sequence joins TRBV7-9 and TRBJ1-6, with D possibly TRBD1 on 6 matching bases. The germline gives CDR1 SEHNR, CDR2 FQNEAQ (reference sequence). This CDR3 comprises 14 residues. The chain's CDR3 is CASSLDRIHPSLLF. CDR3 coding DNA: TGTGCCAGCAGCTTGGACAGAATTCACCCATCCCTTTTGTTT. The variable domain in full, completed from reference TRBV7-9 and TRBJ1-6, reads DTGVSQNPRHKITKRGQNVTFRCDPISEHNRLYWYRQTLGQGPEFLTYFQNEAQLEKSRLLSDRFSAERPKGSFSTLEIQRTEQGDSAMYLCASSLDRIHPSLLFGNGTRLTVT.

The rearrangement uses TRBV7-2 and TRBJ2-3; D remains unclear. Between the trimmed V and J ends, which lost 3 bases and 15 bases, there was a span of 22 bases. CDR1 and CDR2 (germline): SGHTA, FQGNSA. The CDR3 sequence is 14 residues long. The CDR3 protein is CASSFAPDGTTLYF. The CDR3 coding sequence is TGTGCCAGCAGCTTTGCTCCAGACGGCACAACGCTTTATTTT.

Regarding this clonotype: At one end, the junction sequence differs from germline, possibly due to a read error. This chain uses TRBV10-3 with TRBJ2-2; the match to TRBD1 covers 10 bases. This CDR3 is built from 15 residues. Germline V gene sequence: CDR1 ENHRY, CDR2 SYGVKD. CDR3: CAISQDRGNTLELCF. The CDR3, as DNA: TGTGCCATCAGCCAGGACAGGGGGAACACCCTGGAGCTGTGTTTT.

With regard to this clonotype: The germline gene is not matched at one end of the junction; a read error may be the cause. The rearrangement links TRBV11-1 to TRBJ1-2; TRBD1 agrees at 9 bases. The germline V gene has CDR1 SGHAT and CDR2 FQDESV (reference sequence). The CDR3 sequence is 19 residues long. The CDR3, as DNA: TGTGCCAGCAGTTTAGCGCTGGGACAGGGTTTAAGAATAGGGTATGGCTACACCTTC. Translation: CASSLALGQGLRIGYGYTF.

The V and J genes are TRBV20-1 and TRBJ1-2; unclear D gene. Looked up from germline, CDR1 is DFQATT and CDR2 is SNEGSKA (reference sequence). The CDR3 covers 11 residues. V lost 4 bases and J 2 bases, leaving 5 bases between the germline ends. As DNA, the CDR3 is TGCAGTGCTACCTCCAACTATGGCTACACCTTC. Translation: CSATSNYGYTF.